This TCR beta chain came from a study of blood T cell repertoires in COVID-19. Recovery meant two consecutive negative NP/OP PCR tests, professional clearance, or resolved symptoms. Authors' methods: Amplification from reference gene primers served as the basis for estimated nucleated cell counts. The repertoire was sequenced with immunoSEQ multiplex PCR; TCRdb's copy has only in-frame clones and lacks some. From that table come the V and J calls and clone size; the DNA was used to work out D and trimming. The sample consists of fewer than 400,000 clones, about nine tenths of them appearing once. The sequence came from a man aged 60-69 years who had recovered from COVID-19. Sample: PBMCs or T cells enriched from blood (not recorded which).

CDR3 amino acids: CSATRLAPDEQYF. The CDR3 nucleotides read TGCAGCGCTACTAGACTAGCCCCGGACGAGCAGTACTTC. The V gene is TRBV29-1, the J gene TRBJ2-7; 7 bases align to TRBD2. This CDR3 is 13 amino acids long. Germline CDR1 and CDR2: SQVTM and ANQGSEA. J lost 5 bases, V lost 7 bases, and 11 bases had no gene match.